The entry below describes one T cell receptor beta chain. Its antigen is unknown. CDR1 SGHTA and CDR2 FQGNSA come from the germline V gene. V lost 1 base and J 7 bases, leaving 6 bases between the germline ends. The CDR3 runs to 12 residues. This sample is part of a study of T cell repertoires in cytomegalovirus infection. On the study more broadly: An indication of both CMV infection and matching HLA type came from public TCR beta signatures.

Study-level results: CMV-specific TCR beta clonotypes restricted by HLA-C dominated the ex vivo response.

MiXCR, applied by TCRdb to the reads, yields one record per CDR3 protein. The sample carries around 540,000 distinct CDR3 sequences, 30% to 40% recorded once. The sample was cultured PBMCs, taken from culture after CMV antigen stimulation. J is TRBJ2-3 and V is TRBV7-2; D unclear. The TCR was taken from a human donor in good health (CMV status not recorded). Some clones in this sample may be carry-over from other donors' samples. The CDR3, as DNA: TGTGCCAGCAGCTTAGAAGGGTATACGCAGTATTTT. Translation gives CASSLEGYTQYF.